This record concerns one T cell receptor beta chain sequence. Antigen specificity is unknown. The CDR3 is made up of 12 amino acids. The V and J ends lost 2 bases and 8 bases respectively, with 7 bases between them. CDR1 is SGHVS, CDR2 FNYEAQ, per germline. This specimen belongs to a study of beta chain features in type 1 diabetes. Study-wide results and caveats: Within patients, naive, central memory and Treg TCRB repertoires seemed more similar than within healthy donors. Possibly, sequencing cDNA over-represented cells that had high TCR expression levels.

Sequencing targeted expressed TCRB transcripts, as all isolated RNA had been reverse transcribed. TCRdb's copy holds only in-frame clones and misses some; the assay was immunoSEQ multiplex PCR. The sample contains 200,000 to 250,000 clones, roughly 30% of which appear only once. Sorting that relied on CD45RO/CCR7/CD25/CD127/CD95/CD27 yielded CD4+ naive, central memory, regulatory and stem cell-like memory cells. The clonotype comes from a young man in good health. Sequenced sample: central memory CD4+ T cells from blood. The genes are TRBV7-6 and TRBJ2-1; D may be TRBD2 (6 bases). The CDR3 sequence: CASSLREDEQFF. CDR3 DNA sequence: TGTGCCAGCAGCTTAAGGGAGGATGAGCAGTTCTTC. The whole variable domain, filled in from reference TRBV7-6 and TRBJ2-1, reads GAGVSQSPRYKVTKRGQDVALRCDPISGHVSLYWYRQALGQGPEFLTYFNYEAQQDKSGLPNDRFSAERPEGSISTLTIQRTEQRDSAMYRCASSLREDEQFFGPGTRLTVL.